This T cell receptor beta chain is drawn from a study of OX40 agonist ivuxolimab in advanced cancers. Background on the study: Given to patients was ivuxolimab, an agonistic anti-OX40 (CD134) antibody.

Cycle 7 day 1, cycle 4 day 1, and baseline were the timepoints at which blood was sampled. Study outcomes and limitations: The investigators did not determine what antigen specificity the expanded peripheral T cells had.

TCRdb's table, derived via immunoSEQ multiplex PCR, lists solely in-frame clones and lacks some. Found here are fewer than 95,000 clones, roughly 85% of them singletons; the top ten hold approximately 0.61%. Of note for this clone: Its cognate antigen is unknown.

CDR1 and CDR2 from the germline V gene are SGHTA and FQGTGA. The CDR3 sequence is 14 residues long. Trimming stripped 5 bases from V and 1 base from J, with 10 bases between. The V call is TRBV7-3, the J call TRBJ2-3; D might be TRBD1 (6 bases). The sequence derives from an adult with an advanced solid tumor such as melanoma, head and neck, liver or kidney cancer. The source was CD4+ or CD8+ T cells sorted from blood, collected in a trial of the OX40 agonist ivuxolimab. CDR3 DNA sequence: TGTGCCAGCAGCAATTCAGGGGGCACAGATACGCAGTATTTT. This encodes CASSNSGGTDTQYF.